This T cell receptor beta chain was retrieved from a study of beta chain features in type 1 diabetes. As for this clone: Antigen: not known.

cDNA synthesis used the whole RNA isolate, giving expressed TCRB sequences. The table came from immunoSEQ multiplex PCR; TCRdb's copy has only in-frame clones and leaves some out. The sample holds around 350,000 clones, about 12% seen once. Study observations and caveats: Whether TCRB rearrangement is influenced by HLA type went unresolved here. More deletions and fewer insertions at VDJ junctions were seen in type 1 diabetes patients.

This CDR3 contains 16 residues. Germline lookup yields CDR1 SGDLS and CDR2 YYNGEE. Trimming stripped 4 bases from V and 2 bases from J, with 17 bases between. The sample taken for sequencing was naive CD4+ T cells from blood. This receptor was obtained from a young man in good health. The rearrangement joins TRBV9 to TRBJ2-3; possibly TRBD2 for D (6 bases). CDR3 bases: TGTGCCAGCAGCAGAGGGGACTTTGGCTACACAGATACGCAGTATTTT. Translating gives CASSRGDFGYTDTQYF.